A selection of T cell receptor beta chains follows, all from one sample in a study of shared clonotypes between healthy human individuals. Sequencing used immunoSEQ multiplex PCR; TCRdb keeps in-frame clones, though not all of them. This table holds about 560,000 clones, roughly 79% found once. The specimen was PBMCs. The receptors stem from a woman in her forties in good health. Some clones in this sample may be carry-over from other donors' samples. Each CDR3 is given with its conserved first and last residue. D genes are given only for firm matches. Size values are once, few and many counts, or a class for expanded clones, and some rows have none.

j_gene: TRBJ2-2
d_gene: TRBD1
abundance: NA
v_gene: TRBV7-7
CDR3nt: TGTGCCAGCAGCTGGGACAGGTTTTCAAGGGAGCTGTTTTTT
CDR3aa: CASSWDRFSRELFF

j_gene: TRBJ1-2
d_gene: NA
abundance: NA
v_gene: TRBV5-1
CDR3nt: TGCGCCAGCAGGCCGGGGACGCACTATGGCTACACCTTC
CDR3aa: CASRPGTHYGYTF

j_gene: TRBJ2-7
d_gene: NA
abundance: NA
v_gene: TRBV11-3
CDR3nt: TGTGCCAGCAGCTTAGGGGCGGCGGCCCGCCACGAGCAGTACTTC
CDR3aa: CASSLGAAARHEQYF

j_gene: TRBJ2-3
d_gene: NA
abundance: NA
v_gene: TRBV7-3
CDR3nt: TGTGCCAGCAGCGAAGGGCCAGCGGGCAGCACAGATACGCAGTATTTT
CDR3aa: CASSEGPAGSTDTQYF

j_gene: TRBJ1-5
d_gene: NA
abundance: NA
v_gene: TRBV7-9
CDR3nt: TGTGCCAGCAGCTTTGGAGGGGGTACCAATCAGCCCCAGCATTTT
CDR3aa: CASSFGGGTNQPQHF

j_gene: TRBJ2-1
d_gene: NA
abundance: NA
v_gene: TRBV5-1
CDR3nt: TGCGCCAGCAGCACCAATGGGGACAATGAGCAGTTCTTC
CDR3aa: CASSTNGDNEQFF

j_gene: TRBJ2-1
d_gene: TRBD2
abundance: NA
v_gene: TRBV28
CDR3nt: TGTGCCAGCAGTTTATGGTTTCTAGCGGGCTACAATGAGCAGTTCTTC
CDR3aa: CASSLWFLAGYNEQFF

j_gene: TRBJ1-6
d_gene: NA
abundance: NA
v_gene: TRBV10-3
CDR3nt: TGTGCCATCGGTGGACACGATAATTCACCCCTCCACTTT
CDR3aa: CAIGGHDNSPLHF

j_gene: TRBJ2-5
d_gene: TRBD1
abundance: NA
v_gene: TRBV6-6
CDR3nt: TGTGCCAGCAGACCAGCGACAGGGAGAGAGACCCAGTACTTC
CDR3aa: CASRPATGRETQYF

j_gene: TRBJ2-7
d_gene: TRBD2
abundance: once
v_gene: TRBV2
CDR3nt: TGTGCCAGCAGTGAAGGCGGGACTACCTACGAGCAGTACTTC
CDR3aa: CASSEGGTTYEQYF

j_gene: TRBJ1-2
d_gene: NA
abundance: NA
v_gene: TRBV19
CDR3nt: TGTGCCAGTACGGTTCGGACGGATATCTATGGCTACACCTTC
CDR3aa: CASTVRTDIYGYTF

j_gene: TRBJ2-3
d_gene: TRBD2
abundance: NA
v_gene: TRBV5-1
CDR3nt: TGCGCCAGCACCAGCGGGGCCACAGATACGCAGTATTTT
CDR3aa: CASTSGATDTQYF

j_gene: TRBJ2-1
d_gene: NA
abundance: NA
v_gene: TRBV9
CDR3nt: TGTGCCAGCAGCGGGTCGCTACTAGGGTCCTACAATGAGCAGTTCTTC
CDR3aa: CASSGSLLGSYNEQFF

j_gene: TRBJ1-1
d_gene: TRBD1
abundance: NA
v_gene: TRBV10-3
CDR3nt: TGTGCCATCAGCCGGGACAGAGAAACGAACACTGAAGCTTTCTTT
CDR3aa: CAISRDRETNTEAFF

j_gene: TRBJ2-2
d_gene: TRBD1
abundance: NA
v_gene: TRBV10-3
CDR3nt: TGTGCCATCAGGAGGGGACAGGGGGCGGCCGGGGAGCTGTTTTTT
CDR3aa: CAIRRGQGAAGELFF

j_gene: TRBJ2-1
d_gene: TRBD2
abundance: few
v_gene: TRBV29-1
CDR3nt: TGCAGCGCCCGAGGCCCGACTAGCGGGTTCAACAATGAGCAGTTCTTC
CDR3aa: CSARGPTSGFNNEQFF

j_gene: TRBJ1-5
d_gene: NA
abundance: NA
v_gene: TRBV7-9
CDR3nt: TGTGCCAGCAGCCTAGGGGGGTTAAATCAGCCCCAGCATTTT
CDR3aa: CASSLGGLNQPQHF

j_gene: TRBJ2-2
d_gene: NA
abundance: NA
v_gene: TRBV7-2
CDR3nt: TGTGCCAGCAGCTTCTCAGGGCTTAACACCGGGGAGCTGTTTTTT
CDR3aa: CASSFSGLNTGELFF

j_gene: TRBJ2-2
d_gene: NA
abundance: few
v_gene: TRBV18
CDR3nt: TGTGCCAGCTCACCCTCGAACACCGGGGAGCTGTTTTTT
CDR3aa: CASSPSNTGELFF

j_gene: TRBJ1-1
d_gene: NA
abundance: NA
v_gene: TRBV6-5
CDR3nt: TGTGCCAGCAGTTCAAGGACGGGAAAGAACACTGAAGCTTTCTTT
CDR3aa: CASSSRTGKNTEAFF

j_gene: TRBJ1-2
d_gene: TRBD1
abundance: many
v_gene: TRBV6-1
CDR3nt: TGTGCCAGCAGTGACCCAACAGGGGCCTATGGCTACACCTTC
CDR3aa: CASSDPTGAYGYTF

j_gene: TRBJ1-4
d_gene: NA
abundance: NA
v_gene: TRBV29-1
CDR3nt: TGCAGCGTTGGAACAGGGCCCGAAAAACTGTTTTTT
CDR3aa: CSVGTGPEKLFF

j_gene: TRBJ2-7
d_gene: NA
abundance: NA
v_gene: TRBV5-6
CDR3nt: TGTGCCAGCAGCTCATTGACAGGCTCCGACGAGCAGTACTTC
CDR3aa: CASSSLTGSDEQYF

j_gene: TRBJ1-4
d_gene: NA
abundance: NA
v_gene: TRBV11-2
CDR3nt: TGTGCCAGCAGCCGTACGTTGGGGGGACTTAGTGAAAAACTGTTTTTT
CDR3aa: CASSRTLGGLSEKLFF

j_gene: TRBJ2-3
d_gene: TRBD1
abundance: NA
v_gene: TRBV10-3
CDR3nt: TGTGCCAGTGACCGGGACAGGGACTCAGATACGCAGTATTTT
CDR3aa: CASDRDRDSDTQYF

j_gene: TRBJ1-2
d_gene: NA
abundance: few
v_gene: TRBV5-1
CDR3nt: TGCGCCAGCAGCTTAGCGGGGACTCCTAACTATGGCTACACCTTC
CDR3aa: CASSLAGTPNYGYTF

j_gene: TRBJ2-3
d_gene: NA
abundance: once
v_gene: TRBV4-3
CDR3nt: TGCGCCAGCAGCCAAGATAGCGGATGGAGGGCAGATACGCAGTATTTT
CDR3aa: CASSQDSGWRADTQYF

j_gene: TRBJ2-3
d_gene: NA
abundance: NA
v_gene: TRBV11-2
CDR3nt: TGTGCCAGCAGCCCAGGGACTGCAGGGTATTACACAGATACGCAGTATTTT
CDR3aa: CASSPGTAGYYTDTQYF

j_gene: TRBJ2-1
d_gene: NA
abundance: NA
v_gene: TRBV7-2
CDR3nt: TGTGCCAGCAGCTTAGAGGCGAGTGGGGAGCAGTTCTTC
CDR3aa: CASSLEASGEQFF

j_gene: TRBJ2-3
d_gene: TRBD2
abundance: few
v_gene: TRBV30
CDR3nt: TGTGCCTGGAGTGTAGGGGGGACTAGAGTGTTGACAGATACGCAGTATTTT
CDR3aa: CAWSVGGTRVLTDTQYF

j_gene: TRBJ2-3
d_gene: NA
abundance: NA
v_gene: TRBV4-3
CDR3nt: TGCGCCAGCAGCCACGGACTTTCCACAGATACGCAGTATTTT
CDR3aa: CASSHGLSTDTQYF

j_gene: TRBJ2-3
d_gene: TRBD2
abundance: NA
v_gene: TRBV7-3
CDR3nt: TGTGCCAGCAGCCCGGGACTAGCGGGAGGAACTGGGACGCAGTATTTT
CDR3aa: CASSPGLAGGTGTQYF

j_gene: TRBJ2-3
d_gene: NA
abundance: NA
v_gene: TRBV6-4
CDR3nt: TGTGCCAGCAGCCCCGAGTGGGGCACAGATACGCAGTATTTT
CDR3aa: CASSPEWGTDTQYF

j_gene: TRBJ1-3
d_gene: NA
abundance: once
v_gene: TRBV15
CDR3nt: TGTGCCACCAGCAGAGATCGCAGGGGTGGAAACACCATATATTTT
CDR3aa: CATSRDRRGGNTIYF

j_gene: TRBJ2-7
d_gene: NA
abundance: NA
v_gene: TRBV18
CDR3nt: TGTGCCAGCTCACCCTGGGGGACAACCTACGAGCAGTACTTC
CDR3aa: CASSPWGTTYEQYF

j_gene: TRBJ2-1
d_gene: TRBD2
abundance: NA
v_gene: TRBV4-3
CDR3nt: TGCGCCAGCAGCCAACTAGCGGGAGCTGCTGAGCAGTTCTTC
CDR3aa: CASSQLAGAAEQFF

j_gene: TRBJ2-1
d_gene: TRBD2
abundance: NA
v_gene: TRBV14
CDR3nt: TGTGCCAGCAGCCAATGGGGACTAGCGGGAGATCGTGAGCAGTTCTTC
CDR3aa: CASSQWGLAGDREQFF

j_gene: TRBJ2-7
d_gene: TRBD2
abundance: once
v_gene: TRBV19
CDR3nt: TGTGCCAGTAGTACGCGGGGGGTAGCGGGACTCCACGAGCAGTACTTC
CDR3aa: CASSTRGVAGLHEQYF

j_gene: TRBJ2-1
d_gene: TRBD2
abundance: NA
v_gene: TRBV10-2
CDR3nt: TGCGCCAGTAAAGCGGGAGGGCCCTACAATGAGCAGTTCTTC
CDR3aa: CASKAGGPYNEQFF

j_gene: TRBJ2-1
d_gene: NA
abundance: NA
v_gene: TRBV29-1
CDR3nt: TGCAGCGTCGCCCCGTGGCAGGGTTTCACGAAGAATGAGCAGTTCTTC
CDR3aa: CSVAPWQGFTKNEQFF

j_gene: TRBJ2-7
d_gene: TRBD2
abundance: NA
v_gene: TRBV2
CDR3nt: TGTGCCAGCAGTGAGGCTGGGACTAGCCTTGGTGAGCAGTACTTC
CDR3aa: CASSEAGTSLGEQYF

j_gene: TRBJ1-1
d_gene: TRBD1
abundance: once
v_gene: TRBV6-6
CDR3nt: TGTGCCAGCAGTTACCTCCGGACAGGGGATACTGAAGCTTTCTTT
CDR3aa: CASSYLRTGDTEAFF

j_gene: TRBJ2-7
d_gene: TRBD2
abundance: NA
v_gene: TRBV7-2
CDR3nt: TGTGCCAGCAGCTTAGTGGGAGGGTCCAACTACGAGCAGTACTTC
CDR3aa: CASSLVGGSNYEQYF

j_gene: TRBJ2-6
d_gene: NA
abundance: NA
v_gene: TRBV5-4
CDR3nt: TGTGCCAGCAGCCCCCTGGCGAAGACTGGGGCCAACGTCCTGACTTTC
CDR3aa: CASSPLAKTGANVLTF

j_gene: TRBJ2-5
d_gene: NA
abundance: once
v_gene: TRBV7-8
CDR3nt: TGTGCCAGCACCCCCCGGGGCGCCAGGGAGACCCAGTACTTC
CDR3aa: CASTPRGARETQYF

j_gene: TRBJ1-2
d_gene: NA
abundance: once
v_gene: TRBV30
CDR3nt: TGTGCCTGGAGTCAAGGACGGGGCTATGGCTACACCTTC
CDR3aa: CAWSQGRGYGYTF

j_gene: TRBJ2-5
d_gene: TRBD2
abundance: NA
v_gene: TRBV5-4
CDR3nt: TGTGCCAGCAGCTTGGAACTGGGCGGGAGCGGAGAGACCCAGTACTTC
CDR3aa: CASSLELGGSGETQYF

j_gene: TRBJ1-1
d_gene: NA
abundance: many
v_gene: TRBV7-8
CDR3nt: TGTGCCAGCAGCTTAGCGGGTAGAAGGACTGAAGCTTTCTTT
CDR3aa: CASSLAGRRTEAFF

j_gene: TRBJ1-1
d_gene: NA
abundance: NA
v_gene: TRBV7-2
CDR3nt: TGTGCCAGCAGCTCGGGCCGGACTACTGAAGCTTTCTTT
CDR3aa: CASSSGRTTEAFF

j_gene: TRBJ2-2
d_gene: NA
abundance: NA
v_gene: TRBV18
CDR3nt: TGTGCCAGCTCCGACAGGACCCTCGACACCGGGGAGCTGTTTTTT
CDR3aa: CASSDRTLDTGELFF

j_gene: TRBJ2-7
d_gene: NA
abundance: NA
v_gene: TRBV5-6
CDR3nt: TGTGCCAGCAGCTTGGGCTTCACCTACGAGCGGTACTTC
CDR3aa: CASSLGFTYERYF

j_gene: TRBJ2-7
d_gene: NA
abundance: NA
v_gene: TRBV4-1
CDR3nt: TGCGCCAGCAGCCAAGAGCGGGCGCGCGAGCAGTACTTC
CDR3aa: CASSQERAREQYF